These T cell receptor beta chains were read from a single sample in a study of shared clonotypes between healthy human individuals. The assay was immunoSEQ multiplex PCR, and TCRdb's table has in-frame clones only and misses some. The sample carries some 2,400,000 clones, approximately 95% recorded once. Material: naive CD4+ T cells sorted from blood. The receptors originated from a man between 18 and 35 years old in good health. Each CDR3 is given with its conserved first and last residue. Each record gives: J gene, clone size, V gene, CDR3 length, D gene, CDR3 DNA, CDR3 protein. The D gene is left open where the match is weak. The size field is filled for only some rows; it gives once, few, many or a size class.

>TRBJ1-6|.|TRBV10-2|17|.
TGCGCCAGCAGTAGACAGTTGGGGTATGATTATAATTCACCCCTCCACTTT
CASSRQLGYDYNSPLHF
>TRBJ2-6|.|TRBV28|16|.
TGTGCCAGCAGGGAGCACAGGAACTCTGGGGCCAACGTCCTGACTTTC
CASREHRNSGANVLTF
>TRBJ2-7|.|TRBV11-2|16|TRBD2
TGTGCCAGCAGTATCTTAGCGGGAGGACTTCCTGGCGAGCAGTACTTC
CASSILAGGLPGEQYF
>TRBJ2-7|.|TRBV27|16|TRBD2
TGTGCCAGCAGTGGATACGCGGGAGCAGCCTCCTACGAGCAGTACTTC
CASSGYAGAASYEQYF
>TRBJ2-7|.|TRBV9|14|TRBD1
TGTGCCAGCAGCGTAGACGAGGGGGCAGGGGAGCAGTACTTC
CASSVDEGAGEQYF
>TRBJ2-3|.|TRBV5-1|14|.
TGCGCCAGCAGCCCCTCCTCAGGCGCAGATACGCAGTATTTT
CASSPSSGADTQYF
>TRBJ2-1|.|TRBV9|14|TRBD2
TGTGCCAGCAGCGGGACTAGTGGCGGCAATGAGCAGTTCTTC
CASSGTSGGNEQFF
>TRBJ2-1|once|TRBV10-3|15|TRBD2
TGTGCCATCAGTGAGTCTTCCCCGGCAACGGGAGGCTGGATCTTC
CAISESSPATGGWIF
>TRBJ2-1|.|TRBV2|15|TRBD2
TGTGCCAGCAGTTGGTCTAGCGGGGCCAGGGATGAGCAGTTCTTC
CASSWSSGARDEQFF
>TRBJ2-7|once|TRBV5-1|14|TRBD2
TGCGCCAGCAGTACTAGCGGGATCTCTAGCGGGCAGTACTTC
CASSTSGISSGQYF
>TRBJ1-2|once|TRBV5-1|15|TRBD1
TGCGCCAGCAGCCACGGACAGGGGGGTATAGTTGGCTACACCTTC
CASSHGQGGIVGYTF
>TRBJ2-1|.|TRBV5-8|18|TRBD2
TGTGCCAGCAGCCTTCCCGGGACTAGCGGGGGTCCCTACAATGAGCAGTTCTTC
CASSLPGTSGGPYNEQFF
>TRBJ1-6|once|TRBV30|15|.
TGTGCCTGGAGAGGACGGGACACGTTAAATTCACCCCTCCACTTT
CAWRGRDTLNSPLHF
>TRBJ2-7|.|TRBV7-2|16|TRBD2
TGTGCCAGCAGCATGGCCGGGACTAGGCAACTCTACGAGCAGTACTTC
CASSMAGTRQLYEQYF
>TRBJ2-7|.|TRBV7-9|14|.
TGTGCCAGCAGCTTAAGTGACAGAACCTACGAGCAGTACTTC
CASSLSDRTYEQYF
>TRBJ2-3|.|TRBV15|16|.
TGTGCCACCAGCAGAGACAGACAGCACGAGGGAGATACGCAGTATTTT
CATSRDRQHEGDTQYF